Below are 26 T cell receptor beta chains sequenced from a single sample in a study of blood T cell repertoires in COVID-19. Data came from immunoSEQ multiplex PCR; TCRdb stores just in-frame clones and leaves some out. Of over 200,000 clones listed, roughly 87% were seen once; the top ten hold 1.9%. Sequencing was carried out using peripheral blood. These receptors were collected from a man aged 35 to 55 with active or convalescent COVID-19.

The chain recombines TRBV6-5 with TRBJ1-2; TRBD1 matches 10 bases. The CDR3 runs to 13 residues. Germline trimming cut 5 bases from V and 8 bases from J; bases unmatched to any gene: 5. Germline CDR1 MNHEY, CDR2 SVGAGI. CDR3 region: CASSLDRGRGYTF. DNA of the CDR3: TGTGCCAGCAGTCTCGACAGGGGGCGCGGCTACACCTTC.

The gene calls are TRBV5-1 and TRBJ2-1; TRBD2 agrees at 7 bases. Germline CDR1 reads SGHRS; CDR2 reads YFSETQ. The CDR3 loop spans 16 amino acids. J gave up 4 bases and V 0 bases, and 7 bases lay outside the gene matches. DNA for the CDR3: TGCGCCAGCAGCTTGGTAAGCGGGGCCCCTTACAATGAGCAGTTCTTC. As protein: CASSLVSGAPYNEQFF. Supplemented by reference TRBV5-1 and TRBJ2-1, the full variable domain reads KAGVTQTPRYLIKTRGQQVTLSCSPISGHRSVSWYQQTPGQGLQFLFEYFSETQRNKGNFPGRFSGRQFSNSRSEMNVSTLELGDSALYLCASSLVSGAPYNEQFFGPGTRLTVL.

J is TRBJ2-7 and V is TRBV28; 8 bases match TRBD1. The germline gives CDR1 MDHEN, CDR2 SYDVKM. The CDR3 extends over 14 amino acids. The J segment lost 3 bases and the V segment lost 6 bases, leaving 7 bases of the junction unmatched. CDR3 region: CASRATGGLYEQYF. The DNA of the CDR3 is TGTGCCAGCAGGGCTACAGGGGGGCTCTACGAGCAGTACTTC.

The chain recombines TRBV7-9 with TRBJ1-6; possibly TRBD1 for D (5 bases). Germline CDR1 and CDR2: SEHNR and FQNEAQ (reference sequence). The CDR3 sequence is 14 residues long. The germline V and J ends were trimmed by 2 bases and 4 bases, with 6 bases remaining between them. The CDR3 DNA follows: TGTGCCAGCAGCTTACCAGGGTATAATTCACCCCTCCACTTT. This translates into CASSLPGYNSPLHF.

The rearrangement uses TRBV6-1 and TRBJ1-1, with D unclear. The germline V gene has CDR1 MNHNS and CDR2 SASEGT. The CDR3 consists of 15 residues. Trimming stripped 2 bases from V and 7 bases from J, with 17 bases between. The CDR3 sequence is CASSEWEFGSGEAFF. The CDR3 DNA is TGTGCCAGCAGTGAATGGGAGTTCGGCTCGGGTGAAGCTTTCTTT.

This clone was seen a few times. V gene TRBV29-1 combines with J gene TRBJ1-1, with 7 bases matching TRBD1. CDR1 is SQVTM, CDR2 ANQGSEA, per germline. V lost 5 bases and J lost 4; bases outside the gene matches: 7. This CDR3 is 13 amino acids long. The CDR3 region is CSVTGQATTEAFF. CDR3 coding DNA: TGCAGCGTTACAGGACAGGCGACCACTGAAGCTTTCTTT.

This sequence joins TRBV29-1 and TRBJ2-1, with D tentatively TRBD2 (6 bases). V was clipped by 4 bases and J by 1 base, with 8 bases between them. Germline CDR1 reads SQVTM; CDR2 reads ANQGSEA. The CDR3 spans 13 residues. The CDR3 DNA reads as TGCAGCGTTGTCGGGGGTTCCTACAATGAGCAGTTCTTC. This translates into CSVVGGSYNEQFF.

The V gene is TRBV5-1, the J gene TRBJ1-6; 9 positions match TRBD1. Germline V gives CDR1 SGHRS, CDR2 YFSETQ. CDR3 length equals 15 residues. V gave up 5 bases and J gave up 3 bases; unmatched junction bases: 3. The chain's CDR3 is CASRGTGNYNSPLHF. The CDR3 nucleotides are TGCGCCAGCAGGGGGACAGGGAACTATAATTCACCCCTCCACTTT.

J is TRBJ1-1 and V is TRBV10-1, with D uncertain. This CDR3 contains 15 residues. The germline gives CDR1 WNHNN, CDR2 SYGVQD (reference sequence). V was trimmed by 0 bases and J by 5 bases, leaving 13 bases between them. The DNA for the CDR3 is TGCGCCAGCAGTGAGTCGAGGGCCTATGGGACTGAAGCTTTCTTT. Its translation: CASSESRAYGTEAFF.

J is TRBJ2-4 and V is TRBV19; 7 bases match TRBD1. With 6 bases clipped from V and 5 bases from J, the junction kept 7 bases outside the gene matches. CDR3 length: 14 residues. Germline CDR1 LNHDA, CDR2 SQIVND (reference sequence). The CDR3 region is CASSARTGENIQYF. The DNA of the CDR3 is TGTGCCAGTAGCGCACGAACAGGGGAAAACATTCAGTACTTC.

The chain employs TRBV29-1 and TRBJ2-7; 9 nucleotides agree with TRBD1. The germline CDR1 and CDR2 sequences are SQVTM and ANQGSEA. The trim removed 2 bases at V and 2 bases at J, leaving 16 bases unmatched. The CDR3 covers 18 residues. The CDR3 spells CSVETEQGASFPTYEQYF. CDR3 in DNA: TGCAGCGTTGAAACGGAACAGGGGGCCTCATTTCCAACCTACGAGCAGTACTTC.

The chain recombines TRBV6-5 with TRBJ2-4; perhaps TRBD1 as D (5 bases). Trimming removed 2 bases from V and 1 base from J, with 12 bases in between. Germline V gene data show CDR1 as MNHEY and CDR2 as SVGAGI. The CDR3 covers 16 residues. In DNA form, the CDR3 reads TGTGCCAGCAGTTACCGGCCCCCAGGGGCCAAAAACATTCAGTACTTC. Translating gives CASSYRPPGAKNIQYF.

This clone was seen a single time. The rearrangement links TRBV18 to TRBJ1-2, with TRBD1 matching over 7 bases. The germline gives CDR1 KGHSH, CDR2 LQKENI. CDR3 length: 14 residues. J gave up 4 bases and V 3 bases, and 5 bases lay outside the gene matches. This chain's CDR3 is CASSPETGPYGYTF. The CDR3 nucleotides are TGTGCCAGCTCACCTGAGACAGGGCCCTATGGCTACACCTTC.

V and J are TRBV5-6 and TRBJ1-6; D is possibly TRBD1 (6 bases). Germline V gene sequence: CDR1 SGHDT, CDR2 YYEEEE. The CDR3 covers 14 residues. Trimming left V 2 bases short and J 14 bases short, with 17 bases between. CDR3 loop: CASSFGQPGSTLHF. As DNA, the CDR3 is TGTGCCAGCAGCTTTGGACAGCCGGGATCGACCCTCCACTTT.

This chain uses TRBV5-1 with TRBJ2-7; TRBD1 might be the D (7 bases). Trimming removed 0 bases from V and 1 base from J, with 11 bases in between. Germline V gene data show CDR1 as SGHRS and CDR2 as YFSETQ. The CDR3 covers 15 residues. In DNA, the CDR3 is TGCGCCAGCAGCTTGGTGCCAGGGGGGTCCTACGAGCAGTACTTC. Translating gives CASSLVPGGSYEQYF.

V is TRBV27 and J is TRBJ2-2, with 8 positions matching TRBD1. Germline V gene lookup returns CDR1 MNHEY and CDR2 SMNVEV (reference sequence). The CDR3 length is 13 residues. J gave up 6 bases and V 8 bases, and 5 bases lay outside the gene matches. The CDR3 is CASGIQGAGELFF. DNA of the CDR3: TGTGCCAGCGGAATACAGGGGGCCGGGGAGCTGTTTTTT.

This clone was seen once. The chain couples TRBV29-1 to TRBJ2-1; TRBD2 matches at 8 bases. The CDR3 length is 16 residues. The germline V gene encodes CDR1 SQVTM and CDR2 ANQGSEA. J gave up 7 bases and V 5 bases, and 16 bases lay outside the gene matches. CDR3 nucleotides: TGCAGCGTTTCTCAGGTCGCGGGGGGCGGTTTTAATGAGCAGTTCTTC. Its protein product is CSVSQVAGGGFNEQFF.

The gene calls are TRBV19 and TRBJ1-4; 9 bases fit TRBD1. V shed 6 bases and J 7 bases; nucleotides not matched to a gene: 6. The germline V gene has CDR1 LNHDA and CDR2 SQIVND (reference sequence). The CDR3 sequence is 14 residues long. The CDR3 protein is CASSQQGAGEKLFF. The CDR3 DNA sequence: TGTGCCAGTAGCCAACAGGGGGCAGGTGAAAAACTGTTTTTT.

The chain combines TRBV7-6 with TRBJ1-6; D possibly corresponds to TRBD1 (6 bases). The CDR3 spans 16 residues. Germline CDR1 is SGHVS and CDR2 is FNYEAQ. The V end was cut by 4 bases, the J end by 4 bases, with 14 bases between. CDR3 amino acids: CASSSYTGPYNSPLHF. DNA for the CDR3: TGTGCCAGCAGCTCTTATACAGGGCCTTATAATTCACCCCTCCACTTT.

This sequence joins TRBV7-6 and TRBJ1-2, with 7 bases fitting TRBD1. This CDR3 contains 15 residues. V shed 3 bases and J 4 bases; nucleotides not matched to a gene: 8. Germline CDR1 reads SGHVS; CDR2 reads FNYEAQ. The CDR3 DNA reads as TGTGCCAGCAGCTTGGAGGGGGCAGATAGCTATGGCTACACCTTC. Encoded protein: CASSLEGADSYGYTF. The variable domain in full, completed from reference TRBV7-6 and TRBJ1-2, reads GAGVSQSPRYKVTKRGQDVALRCDPISGHVSLYWYRQALGQGPEFLTYFNYEAQQDKSGLPNDRFSAERPEGSISTLTIQRTEQRDSAMYRCASSLEGADSYGYTFGSGTRLTVV.

The chain recombines TRBV19 with TRBJ2-2; 12 bases map to TRBD1. From germline, CDR1 is LNHDA and CDR2 SQIVND (reference sequence). The V and J ends lost 2 bases and 5 bases, in that order; junction bases with no gene match: 9. This CDR3 has 18 amino acids. This CDR3 reads CASSIPAPGQGATGELFF. The CDR3 DNA reads TGTGCCAGTAGTATACCTGCTCCGGGACAGGGGGCTACCGGGGAGCTGTTTTTT.

The sample holds a few counts of this clone. The rearrangement uses TRBV5-1 and TRBJ1-2, with 7 bases that match TRBD1. Germline CDR1 reads SGHRS; CDR2 reads YFSETQ. The CDR3 is 14 amino acids. J gave up 9 bases and V 0 bases, and 8 bases lay outside the gene matches. The CDR3 nucleotides are TGCGCCAGCAGCTTGGCCAGGGGGGACTTAAGCTACACCTTC. Protein product: CASSLARGDLSYTF.

The chain uses TRBV2 and TRBJ2-5; the match to TRBD2 covers 12 bases. The germline gives CDR1 SNHLY, CDR2 FYNNEI. This CDR3 is built from 17 residues. The ends lost 1 base at V and 0 bases at J; junction bases unmatched: 3. CDR3 in DNA: TGTGCCAGCAGTGAAGGGACTAGCGGGACGTACCAAGAGACCCAGTACTTC. Its translation is CASSEGTSGTYQETQYF.

This clone was detected only a few times. The chain has TRBV7-9 and TRBJ2-7; unclear D gene. The CDR3 contains 13 residues. Germline V gene data show CDR1 as SEHNR and CDR2 as FQNEAQ (reference sequence). V was trimmed by 2 bases and J by 1 base, leaving 6 bases between them. The CDR3 DNA follows: TGTGCCAGCAGCTTACCGGGTTCCTACGAGCAGTACTTC. Its protein product is CASSLPGSYEQYF.

This clone was seen a single time. The chain recombines TRBV18 with TRBJ1-5; 9 nucleotides agree with TRBD1. The V and J ends lost 3 bases and 12 bases, in that order; junction bases with no gene match: 9. Germline assignment: CDR1 KGHSH and CDR2 LQKENI. CDR3 length: 14 residues. DNA of the CDR3: TGTGCCAGCTCACCGTCCCGGGACAGGGCCTACCAGCATTTT. Translated: CASSPSRDRAYQHF.

CDR3 in amino acids: CASSPDRGGTGELFF. The CDR3, as DNA: TGTGCCAGCAGCCCGGACAGGGGCGGCACCGGGGAGCTGTTTTTT. The chain recombines TRBV2 with TRBJ2-2; TRBD1 aligns across 9 bases. Germline values: CDR1 SNHLY, CDR2 FYNNEI. J gave up 4 bases and V 6 bases, and 6 bases lay outside the gene matches. CDR3 length: 15 residues.